Below, one T cell receptor (beta chain) is given with its context. The antigen remains unidentified. This sample's TCRbeta library carried unique molecular identifier barcodes. MiXCR, run by TCRdb on the PCR reads, gives a single entry per CDR3 protein. The sample lists 700,000 to 850,000 distinct CDR3 sequences; roughly 16% were seen once. Germline V gene data show CDR1 as SGHTA and CDR2 as FQGNSA. V was shortened by 0 bases and J by 3 bases, with 8 bases between the two germline ends. The CDR3 extends over 14 amino acids. The entry originates in a study of T-cell reconstitution after alpha-beta-depleted transplantation in children. Study-level findings and limits: Expanded graft clones numbering several hundred reportedly gave rise to alpha-beta T cells about two months after transplant. Some patients' high day-60 TCRbeta diversity was attributed to recipient cells surviving conditioning. A year post-transplant, T-cell counts and diversity derived mostly from newly produced T cells.

This sequence was found in a male patient under 18 who had a stem cell transplant for acute lymphoblastic leukemia, so the T cells may come from the graft donor. The V and J genes are TRBV7-2 and TRBJ2-5; the D is unclear. The sample consisted of PBMCs, mostly from graft donor cells, taken 360 days after TCRalphabeta/CD19-depleted stem cell transplant. Here the CDR3 DNA reads TGTGCCAGCAGCTTAGCGGGCCACAAAGAGACCCAGTACTTC. This codes for CASSLAGHKETQYF.